The 10 T cell receptor beta chains in this list originate from one sample, sequenced in a study of cytomegalovirus exposure and HLA in healthy donors. PCR involved 60 Vbeta and 13 Jbeta primers. Clones were sequenced by immunoSEQ multiplex PCR, and TCRdb holds only the in-frame ones, with some missing. Here the sample spans 180,000 or so clones, roughly 80% being singletons. Sequenced input: PBMCs. The receptors were sampled from a girl aged 10-17 years in good health and CMV-seropositive.

The chain couples TRBV7-9 to TRBJ1-3, with unresolved D. Germline values: CDR1 SEHNR, CDR2 FQNEAQ (reference sequence). This CDR3 is built from 15 residues. Trimming removed 1 base at V and 0 bases at J, with 7 bases between. The CDR3 loop reads CASSLDGRSGNTIYF. The CDR3 DNA reads TGTGCCAGCAGCTTAGACGGTCGCTCTGGAAACACCATATATTTT.

The chain uses TRBV7-9 and TRBJ1-1; TRBD1 is a possible D gene (5 bases). Germline V lookup: CDR1 SEHNR, CDR2 FQNEAQ (reference sequence). The CDR3 is 11 amino acids. V gave up 11 bases and J gave up 1 base, with 8 bases separating them. CDR3 region: CAGTGNTEAFF. In nucleotides, the CDR3 is TGTGCCGGTACAGGGAACACTGAAGCTTTCTTT.

This clone occurred a few times. The V and J genes are TRBV10-3 and TRBJ1-5; the D gene is possibly TRBD1 (5 bases). This CDR3 comprises 15 residues. Trimming removed 3 bases from V and 0 bases from J, with 9 bases in between. The germline V gene has CDR1 ENHRY and CDR2 SYGVKD. CDR3 DNA sequence: TGTGCCATCAGTGAAGGGGAGGGTAGCAATCAGCCCCAGCATTTT. Its translation: CAISEGEGSNQPQHF.

The genes are TRBV11-1 and TRBJ2-5; the D gene is possibly TRBD2 (5 bases). The CDR3 spans 17 residues. Per germline, CDR1 SGHAT and CDR2 FQDESV (reference sequence). V was cut by 0 bases and J by 5 bases, with 19 bases left in between. CDR3: CASSLATSGEKRETQYF. The CDR3, as DNA: TGTGCCAGCAGCTTAGCGACGTCCGGGGAAAAGAGGGAGACCCAGTACTTC.

CDR3 sequence: CASSAGTSGHTGELFF. The CDR3 nucleotides read TGTGCCAGCAGTGCCGGGACTAGCGGTCACACCGGGGAGCTGTTTTTT. The chain has TRBV2 and TRBJ2-2; TRBD2 matches 11 bases. V trimming: 4 bases; J trimming: 3 bases; junction bases outside the gene matches: 4. Germline lookup yields CDR1 SNHLY and CDR2 FYNNEI. This CDR3 is 16 amino acids long.

The chain uses TRBV7-9 and TRBJ1-2, with D hard to call. Per germline, CDR1 SEHNR and CDR2 FQNEAQ (reference sequence). V lost 6 bases and J 4 bases, leaving 15 bases between the germline ends. There are 14 residues in the CDR3. The CDR3 coding sequence is TGTGCCAGCAGAGGGCGGGGTGAGGGCTATGGCTACACCTTC. This encodes CASRGRGEGYGYTF.

The chain links TRBV4-1 to TRBJ2-1, with 8 bases aligning to TRBD1. The trim removed 3 bases at V and 10 bases at J, leaving 11 bases unmatched. The germline V gene has CDR1 MGHRA and CDR2 YSYEKL. There are 15 residues in the CDR3. The CDR3 nucleotides read TGCGCCAGCAGCCACCACAGGGGGGATCCAGGAGAGCAGTTCTTC. Translated, it gives CASSHHRGDPGEQFF.

The chain is built from TRBV4-1 and TRBJ2-1, with 10 bases that match TRBD2. V lost 1 base to trimming and J lost 6 bases; unmatched junction nucleotides: 9. The germline CDR1 and CDR2 sequences are MGHRA and YSYEKL. The CDR3 loop spans 17 amino acids. The CDR3 DNA reads as TGCGCCAGCAGCCAAGCACTAGCGGGAATATTAAGCAATGAGCAGTTCTTC. Translated: CASSQALAGILSNEQFF.

There are a few counts of this clone. The chain combines TRBV29-1 with TRBJ2-3, with 7 bases aligning to TRBD2. Germline-derived CDR1 and CDR2 are SQVTM and ANQGSEA. This CDR3 has 13 residues. With V trimmed by 7 bases and J by 1 base, 5 bases remained unmatched. The CDR3 here is CSAERGGTDTQYF. The CDR3 DNA reads as TGCAGCGCTGAGCGGGGTGGCACAGATACGCAGTATTTT.

This chain links TRBV11-2 with TRBJ1-2; D is possibly TRBD1 (5 bases). Trimming removed 1 base at V and 2 bases at J, with 14 bases between. This CDR3 is built from 16 residues. Germline CDR1 reads SGHAT; CDR2 reads FQNNGV. CDR3 DNA: TGTGCCAGCAGCTTAGGGCAGGGTTTTGGCAACTATGGCTACACCTTC. Its protein is CASSLGQGFGNYGYTF.